These 22 T cell receptor beta chains were all obtained from the same sample, sequenced in a study of identical twins. TCRdb used MiXCR to reprocess the 5' RACE reads, holding one entry per CDR3 protein. Of 450,000 or so distinct CDR3 sequences in the sample, about 14% were seen once. The data also belong to a second study, concerning yellow fever vaccine responses in identical twins.

The sample consisted of CD4+ T cells sorted from blood. These TCRs come from a young woman in good health.

The V and J genes are TRBV5-1 and TRBJ2-7, with 7 bases lining up with TRBD1. The trim removed 1 base at V and 4 bases at J, leaving 8 bases unmatched. There are 15 residues in the CDR3. Germline V CDR1 and CDR2: SGHRS, YFSETQ. The CDR3 nucleotides read TGCGCCAGCAGCTTGACAGGGGATAGGCCTTACGAGCAGTACTTC. As protein: CASSLTGDRPYEQYF. The full variable domain, with the rest looked up from reference TRBV5-1 and TRBJ2-7, is KAGVTQTPRYLIKTRGQQVTLSCSPISGHRSVSWYQQTPGQGLQFLFEYFSETQRNKGNFPGRFSGRQFSNSRSEMNVSTLELGDSALYLCASSLTGDRPYEQYFGPGTRLTVT.

This clonotype was seen a few times. The chain combines TRBV12-3 or TRBV12-4 with TRBJ2-1; 10 positions agree with TRBD2. Trimming removed 2 bases from V and 10 bases from J; junction bases left unmatched: 8. The CDR3 extends over 15 amino acids. The CDR3 nucleotides read TGTGCCAGCAGTTTAACTAGCGGGAAGGAGACCGAGCAGTTCTTC. Protein: CASSLTSGKETEQFF.

The CDR3: CASSSYRDPTDTQYF. The DNA for the CDR3 is TGCGCCAGCAGCTCTTACAGGGACCCCACAGATACGCAGTATTTT. The rearrangement links TRBV5-1 to TRBJ2-3; tentatively, D is TRBD1 (6 bases). CDR3 length equals 15 residues. Looked up from germline, CDR1 is SGHRS and CDR2 is YFSETQ. V gave up 3 bases and J gave up 2 bases, with 13 bases separating them.

V is TRBV21-1 and J is TRBJ2-5; the table's D call TRBD1 went unverified against the DNA. TRBV21-1 is tagged as a pseudogene. The CDR3 runs to 16 residues. In DNA, the CDR3 is TGTGCCAGCAGCTCCCGATCAGGGGGCCACCAAGAGACCCAGTACTTC. It is translated as CASSSRSGGHQETQYF.

This clonotype has ten or more counts. The V gene is TRBV5-1, the J gene TRBJ1-5, with a tentative D call TRBD1 (6 bases). The CDR3 sequence is 14 residues long. Trimming left V 4 bases short and J 5 bases short, with 13 bases between. CDR1 and CDR2 from the germline V gene are SGHRS and YFSETQ. CDR3 DNA sequence: TGCGCCAGCAGCCCACAGGGTGCTGATCAGCCCCAGCATTTT. Protein product: CASSPQGADQPQHF.

This clonotype was seen only a few times. This chain joins TRBV2 and TRBJ2-3; D gene uncertain. This CDR3 has 14 amino acids. V was shortened by 5 bases and J by 0 bases, with 9 bases between the two germline ends. Germline CDR1 and CDR2: SNHLY and FYNNEI. CDR3 sequence reads: CASSREASTDTQYF. The CDR3 region has the DNA TGTGCCAGCAGTAGAGAAGCTAGCACAGATACGCAGTATTTT.

The chain carries TRBV10-3 and TRBJ2-5; perhaps TRBD2 as D (5 bases). Germline CDR1 ENHRY, CDR2 SYGVKD. V was cut by 6 bases and J by 1 base, with 12 bases left in between. This CDR3 contains 14 residues. In DNA, the CDR3 is TGTGCCATCAGCCCGAGGGAAAGCCAAGAGACCCAGTACTTC. Protein: CAISPRESQETQYF.

The sample holds a few counts of this clonotype. The J gene is TRBJ1-1, the V gene TRBV5-1; D is unresolved. The length of the CDR3 is 15 residues. The V end lost 4 bases, the J end lost 1 base, and 14 bases lay between the germline ends. Germline V gives CDR1 SGHRS, CDR2 YFSETQ. The CDR3 nucleotides read TGCGCCAGCAGCCCCTTTACAACTCCGAACACTGAAGCTTTCTTT. Translated, it gives CASSPFTTPNTEAFF. Full variable domain (rest looked up from reference TRBV5-1 and TRBJ1-1): KAGVTQTPRYLIKTRGQQVTLSCSPISGHRSVSWYQQTPGQGLQFLFEYFSETQRNKGNFPGRFSGRQFSNSRSEMNVSTLELGDSALYLCASSPFTTPNTEAFFGQGTRLTVV.

The V and J genes are TRBV11-2 and TRBJ2-5; 9 bases are shared with TRBD2. The CDR3 contains 16 residues. V shed 0 bases and J 6 bases; nucleotides not matched to a gene: 8. Germline V gene lookup returns CDR1 SGHAT and CDR2 FQNNGV. The CDR3 bases are TGTGCCAGCAGCTTAGAGGCGGGGGGGTCGGGGAAGACCCAGTACTTC. This sequence encodes CASSLEAGGSGKTQYF. The complete variable domain, with remaining parts taken from reference TRBV11-2 and TRBJ2-5, reads EAGVAQSPRYKIIEKRQSVAFWCNPISGHATLYWYQQILGQGPKLLIQFQNNGVVDDSQLPKDRFSAERLKGVDSTLKIQPAKLEDSAVYLCASSLEAGGSGKTQYFGPGTRLLVL.

This clonotype was counted only a few times. This rearrangement joins TRBV12-3 or TRBV12-4 to TRBJ2-1, with D possibly being TRBD2 (6 bases). The CDR3 consists of 15 residues. V dropped 2 bases and J dropped 0 bases, with 8 bases sitting between them. The CDR3 coding sequence is TGTGCCAGCAGTTTATGGGGGGTCTCCTACAATGAGCAGTTCTTC. It encodes CASSLWGVSYNEQFF.

The V call is TRBV7-9, the J call TRBJ2-1; 7 bases line up with TRBD2. Germline trimming cut 2 bases from V and 3 bases from J; bases unmatched to any gene: 1. Germline loops: CDR1 SEHNR, CDR2 FQNEAQ (reference sequence). This CDR3 is 14 amino acids long. Here the CDR3 reads CASSLTSDYNEQFF. Written as DNA, the CDR3 is TGTGCCAGCAGCTTAACTAGCGACTACAATGAGCAGTTCTTC.

The chain links TRBV27 to TRBJ2-2, with 9 bases identical to TRBD2. The germline gives CDR1 MNHEY, CDR2 SMNVEV (reference sequence). Germline trimming cut 6 bases from V and 7 bases from J; bases unmatched to any gene: 9. The CDR3 is 15 amino acids. Written as DNA, the CDR3 is TGTGCCAGCAGCAAGACTAGCGGTCCCCACGGGGAGCTGTTTTTT. It codes for CASSKTSGPHGELFF.

Only a few counts were recorded for this clonotype. CDR3 amino acids: CASSFGVGMWEQYF. CDR3 bases: TGTGCCAGCAGCTTCGGGGTAGGGATGTGGGAGCAGTACTTC. The chain couples TRBV7-2 to TRBJ2-7, with D possibly being TRBD2 (5 bases). The CDR3 loop spans 14 amino acids. V gave up 3 bases and J gave up 7 bases, with 16 bases separating them. Germline V lookup: CDR1 SGHTA, CDR2 FQGNSA.

A few counts support this clonotype. This chain links TRBV11-1 with TRBJ2-5; D is perhaps TRBD1 (6 bases). Per the germline V gene, CDR1 is SGHAT and CDR2 is FQDESV (reference sequence). CDR3 length equals 15 residues. V was shortened by 4 bases and J by 1 base, with 13 bases between the two germline ends. The CDR3 loop reads CASSWDTGSQETQYF. DNA for the CDR3: TGTGCCAGCAGCTGGGACACAGGGAGCCAAGAGACCCAGTACTTC.

The table lists this clonotype with a few counts. This rearrangement joins TRBV6-8 to TRBJ2-3; 13 nucleotides align to TRBD2. The germline V gene has CDR1 MNHGY and CDR2 SAAAGT. Trimming removed 2 bases from V and 1 base from J; junction bases left unmatched: 9. The CDR3 spans 19 residues. The CDR3 sequence is CASSYETWTSGRRTDTQYF. The DNA of the CDR3 is TGTGCCAGCAGTTACGAAACTTGGACTAGCGGGAGACGCACAGATACGCAGTATTTT.

V usage is TRBV4-1 and J usage is TRBJ2-7; TRBD1 matches at 11 bases. The CDR3 runs 15 residues. V lost 6 bases to trimming and J lost 0 bases; unmatched junction nucleotides: 4. Germline CDR1 and CDR2: MGHRA and YSYEKL. The CDR3 nucleotides read TGCGCCAGCAGGAAAGGACAGGGGGCCTCCTACGAGCAGTACTTC. Translation gives CASRKGQGASYEQYF.

This clonotype was counted only a few times. The chain has TRBV12-3 or TRBV12-4 and TRBJ2-3; 8 positions match TRBD2. Trimming took 3 bases from V and 9 from J; bases not matched to a gene: 8. The CDR3 loop spans 14 amino acids. The CDR3 protein is CASSLNGGAGTQYF. In DNA, the CDR3 is TGTGCCAGCAGTTTGAACGGGGGGGCTGGGACGCAGTATTTT.

The chain recombines TRBV5-1 with TRBJ2-5; no clear D. The germline CDR1 and CDR2 sequences are SGHRS and YFSETQ. V lost 4 bases and J lost 1, with 14 bases in between. There are 15 residues in the CDR3. The CDR3 here is CASSPLLRSQETQYF. CDR3 bases: TGCGCCAGCAGCCCGCTTTTGCGGAGCCAAGAGACCCAGTACTTC.

The chain employs TRBV11-2 and TRBJ2-7; D is undetermined. The CDR3 runs 15 residues. Trimming left V 5 bases short and J 4 bases short, with 18 bases between. Germline values: CDR1 SGHAT, CDR2 FQNNGV. The CDR3 spells CASSPTFGQSYEQYF. CDR3 DNA: TGTGCCAGCAGCCCTACCTTCGGGCAGTCATACGAGCAGTACTTC.

This sequence joins TRBV5-1 and TRBJ2-2; possible D gene TRBD2, 5 bases. Germline CDR1 reads SGHRS; CDR2 reads YFSETQ. Between the trimmed V and J ends, which lost 2 bases and 5 bases, there was a span of 13 bases. This CDR3 has 15 amino acids. CDR3 in amino acids: CASSFDSPGTGELFF. The CDR3 region has the DNA TGCGCCAGCAGCTTTGACTCCCCGGGGACCGGGGAGCTGTTTTTT. Drawing the rest from reference TRBV5-1 and TRBJ2-2, the complete variable domain is KAGVTQTPRYLIKTRGQQVTLSCSPISGHRSVSWYQQTPGQGLQFLFEYFSETQRNKGNFPGRFSGRQFSNSRSEMNVSTLELGDSALYLCASSFDSPGTGELFFGEGSRLTVL.

This clonotype showed up just a few times. This chain joins TRBV2 and TRBJ2-7; tentatively, D is TRBD2 (5 bases). Trimming cost V 6 bases and J 1 base, with 13 bases left between them. CDR3 size: 14 residues. The germline gives CDR1 SNHLY, CDR2 FYNNEI. In DNA form, the CDR3 reads TGTGCCAGCAGGAGGGCTGGGAATTCCTACGAGCAGTACTTC. This codes for CASRRAGNSYEQYF.

The chain employs TRBV27 and TRBJ2-7; 8 bases line up with TRBD2. CDR1 is MNHEY and CDR2 is SMNVEV in the germline V gene (reference sequence). The CDR3 is made up of 18 amino acids. With V trimmed by 2 bases and J by 2 bases, 14 bases remained unmatched. CDR3 residues: CASSLHGGVTSVTYEQYF. CDR3 nucleotide sequence: TGTGCCAGCAGTTTACATGGCGGGGTGACTAGCGTCACCTACGAGCAGTACTTC.